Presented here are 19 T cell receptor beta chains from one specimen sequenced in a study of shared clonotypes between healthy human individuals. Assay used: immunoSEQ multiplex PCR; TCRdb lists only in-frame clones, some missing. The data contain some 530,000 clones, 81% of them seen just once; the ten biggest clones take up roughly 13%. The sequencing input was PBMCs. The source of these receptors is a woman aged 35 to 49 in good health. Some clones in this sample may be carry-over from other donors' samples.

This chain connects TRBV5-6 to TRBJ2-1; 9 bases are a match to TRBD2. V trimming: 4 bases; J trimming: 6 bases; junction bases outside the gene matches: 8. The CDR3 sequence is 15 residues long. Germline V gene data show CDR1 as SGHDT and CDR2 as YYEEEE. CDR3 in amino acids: CASSLGLASANEQFF. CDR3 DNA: TGTGCCAGCAGCCTAGGACTAGCGTCAGCCAATGAGCAGTTCTTC.

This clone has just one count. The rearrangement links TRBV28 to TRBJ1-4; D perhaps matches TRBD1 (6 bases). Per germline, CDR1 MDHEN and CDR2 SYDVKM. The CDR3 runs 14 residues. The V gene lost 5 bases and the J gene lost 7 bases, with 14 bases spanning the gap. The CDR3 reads CASSPGTGFEKLFF. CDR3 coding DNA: TGTGCCAGCAGTCCTGGTACAGGGTTTGAAAAACTGTTTTTT.

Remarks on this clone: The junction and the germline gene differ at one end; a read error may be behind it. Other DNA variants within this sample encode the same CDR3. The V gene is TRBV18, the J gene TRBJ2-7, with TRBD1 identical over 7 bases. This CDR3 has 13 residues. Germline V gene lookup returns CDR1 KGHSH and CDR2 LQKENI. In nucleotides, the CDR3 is TGCGCCAGCTCATACGAACAGGGGCACGAGCAGTACTTC. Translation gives CASSYEQGHEQYF.

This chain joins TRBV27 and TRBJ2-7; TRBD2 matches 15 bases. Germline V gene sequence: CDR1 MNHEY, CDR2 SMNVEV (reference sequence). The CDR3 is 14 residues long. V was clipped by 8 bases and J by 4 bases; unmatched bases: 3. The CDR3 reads CASFGLAGGYEQYF. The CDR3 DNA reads TGTGCCAGCTTCGGACTAGCGGGAGGGTACGAGCAGTACTTC.

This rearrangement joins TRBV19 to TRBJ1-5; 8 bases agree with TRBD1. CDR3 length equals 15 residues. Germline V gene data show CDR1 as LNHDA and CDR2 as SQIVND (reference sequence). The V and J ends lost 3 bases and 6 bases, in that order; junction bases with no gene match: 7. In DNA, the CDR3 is TGTGCCAGTAGTATGTCGGACAGGGCATTTCAGCCCCAGCATTTT. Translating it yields CASSMSDRAFQPQHF.

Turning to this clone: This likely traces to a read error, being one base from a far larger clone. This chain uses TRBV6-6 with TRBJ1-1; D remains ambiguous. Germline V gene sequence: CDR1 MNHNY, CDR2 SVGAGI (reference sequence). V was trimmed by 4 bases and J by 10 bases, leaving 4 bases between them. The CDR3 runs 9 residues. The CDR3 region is CASSSGAFF. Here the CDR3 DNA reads TGTGCCAGCAGTTCTGGAGCTTTCTTT.

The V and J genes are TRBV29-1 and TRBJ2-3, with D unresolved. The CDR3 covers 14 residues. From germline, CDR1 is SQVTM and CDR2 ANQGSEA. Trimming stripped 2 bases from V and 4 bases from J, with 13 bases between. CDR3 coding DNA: TGCAGCGTTGAAAGCCCCCGGAACGCAGATACGCAGTATTTT. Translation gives CSVESPRNADTQYF.

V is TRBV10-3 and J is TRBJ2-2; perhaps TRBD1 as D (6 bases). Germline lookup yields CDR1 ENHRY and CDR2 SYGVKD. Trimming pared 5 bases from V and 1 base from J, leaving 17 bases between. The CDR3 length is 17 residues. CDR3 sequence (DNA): TGTGCCATCAGTAACCCCCCCGGGACACTGAACACCGGGGAGCTGTTTTTT. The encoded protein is CAISNPPGTLNTGELFF.

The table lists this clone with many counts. In DNA form, the CDR3 reads TGTGCCAGCAGGCTAGCGGGCCTCACAGATACGCAGTATTTT. Encoded protein: CASRLAGLTDTQYF. The V and J genes are TRBV5-4 and TRBJ2-3; 8 positions match TRBD2. This CDR3 spans 14 amino acids. V shed 5 bases and J 2 bases; nucleotides not matched to a gene: 4. The germline CDR1 and CDR2 sequences are SGHNT and YYREEE (reference sequence).

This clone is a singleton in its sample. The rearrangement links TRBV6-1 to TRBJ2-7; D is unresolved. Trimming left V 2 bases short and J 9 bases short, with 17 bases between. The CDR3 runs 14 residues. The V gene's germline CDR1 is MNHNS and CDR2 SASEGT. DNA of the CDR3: TGTGCCAGCAGTGAATCTGAGGCCGCCTCGAGGCAGTACTTC. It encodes CASSESEAASRQYF.

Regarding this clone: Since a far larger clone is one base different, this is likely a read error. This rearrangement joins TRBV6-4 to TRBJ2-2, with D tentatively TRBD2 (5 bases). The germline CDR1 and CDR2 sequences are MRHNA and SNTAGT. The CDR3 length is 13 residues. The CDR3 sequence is CASSDSSTGEPFF. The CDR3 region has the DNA TGTGCCAGCAGTGACTCGAGCACCGGGGAGCCGTTTTTT.

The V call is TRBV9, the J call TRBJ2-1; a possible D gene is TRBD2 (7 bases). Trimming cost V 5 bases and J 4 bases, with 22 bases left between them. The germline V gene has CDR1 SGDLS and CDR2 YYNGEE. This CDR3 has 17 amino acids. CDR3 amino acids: CASRTAGTPGGYNEQFF. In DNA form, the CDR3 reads TGTGCCAGCAGGACCGCCGGGACACCCGGGGGGTACAATGAGCAGTTCTTC.

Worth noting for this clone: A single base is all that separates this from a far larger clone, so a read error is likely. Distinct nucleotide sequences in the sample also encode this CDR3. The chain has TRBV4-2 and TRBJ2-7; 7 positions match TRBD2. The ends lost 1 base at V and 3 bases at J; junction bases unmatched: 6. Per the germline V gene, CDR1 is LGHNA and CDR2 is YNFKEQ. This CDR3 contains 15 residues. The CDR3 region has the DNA TGTGCCAGCAGCCAAGTGTCTAGCGGTAGCTACGAGCAGTACTTC. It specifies CASSQVSSGSYEQYF.

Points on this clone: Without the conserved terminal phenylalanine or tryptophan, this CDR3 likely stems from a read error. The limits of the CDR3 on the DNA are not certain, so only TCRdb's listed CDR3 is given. The CDR3 is CASRIDKGYGNTS. The chain links TRBV28 to TRBJ1-2; the table's TRBD1 call for D was not verified on the DNA. The CDR3 contains 13 residues when both ends are counted. Per germline, CDR1 MDHEN and CDR2 SYDVKM.

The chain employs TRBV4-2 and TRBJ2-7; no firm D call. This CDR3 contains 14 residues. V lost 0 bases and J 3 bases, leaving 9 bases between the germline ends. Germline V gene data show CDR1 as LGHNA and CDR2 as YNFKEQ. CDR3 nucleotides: TGTGCCAGCAGCCAAGAAGGGAACGGCTACGAGCAGTACTTC. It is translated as CASSQEGNGYEQYF.

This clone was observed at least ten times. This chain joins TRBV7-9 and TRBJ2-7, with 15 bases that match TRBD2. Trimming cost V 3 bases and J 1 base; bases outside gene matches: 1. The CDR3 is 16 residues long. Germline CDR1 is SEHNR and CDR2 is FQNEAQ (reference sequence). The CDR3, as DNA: TGTGCCAGCAGCTTCGGACTAGCGGGAGGGTCCTACGAGCAGTACTTC. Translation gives CASSFGLAGGSYEQYF.

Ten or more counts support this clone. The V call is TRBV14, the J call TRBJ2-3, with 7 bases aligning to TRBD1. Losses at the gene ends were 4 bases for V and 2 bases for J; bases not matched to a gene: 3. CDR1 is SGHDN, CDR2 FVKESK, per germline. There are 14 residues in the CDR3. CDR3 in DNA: TGTGCCAGCAGCCTCGGACAGGCCACAGATACGCAGTATTTT. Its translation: CASSLGQATDTQYF.

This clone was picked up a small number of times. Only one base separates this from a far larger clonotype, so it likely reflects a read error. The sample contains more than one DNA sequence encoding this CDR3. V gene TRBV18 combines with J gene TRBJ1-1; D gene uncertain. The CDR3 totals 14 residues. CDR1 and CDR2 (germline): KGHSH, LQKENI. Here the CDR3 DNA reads TGTGCTAGCTCACCACCCTCCATGAACACTGAAGCTTTCTTT. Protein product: CASSPPSMNTEAFF.

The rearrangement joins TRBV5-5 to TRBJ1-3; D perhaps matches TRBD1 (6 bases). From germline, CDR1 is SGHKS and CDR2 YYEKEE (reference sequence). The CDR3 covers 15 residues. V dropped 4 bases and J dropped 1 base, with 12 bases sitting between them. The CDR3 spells CASSPEGTSGNTIYF. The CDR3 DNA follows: TGTGCCAGCAGCCCAGAAGGGACATCTGGAAACACCATATATTTT.